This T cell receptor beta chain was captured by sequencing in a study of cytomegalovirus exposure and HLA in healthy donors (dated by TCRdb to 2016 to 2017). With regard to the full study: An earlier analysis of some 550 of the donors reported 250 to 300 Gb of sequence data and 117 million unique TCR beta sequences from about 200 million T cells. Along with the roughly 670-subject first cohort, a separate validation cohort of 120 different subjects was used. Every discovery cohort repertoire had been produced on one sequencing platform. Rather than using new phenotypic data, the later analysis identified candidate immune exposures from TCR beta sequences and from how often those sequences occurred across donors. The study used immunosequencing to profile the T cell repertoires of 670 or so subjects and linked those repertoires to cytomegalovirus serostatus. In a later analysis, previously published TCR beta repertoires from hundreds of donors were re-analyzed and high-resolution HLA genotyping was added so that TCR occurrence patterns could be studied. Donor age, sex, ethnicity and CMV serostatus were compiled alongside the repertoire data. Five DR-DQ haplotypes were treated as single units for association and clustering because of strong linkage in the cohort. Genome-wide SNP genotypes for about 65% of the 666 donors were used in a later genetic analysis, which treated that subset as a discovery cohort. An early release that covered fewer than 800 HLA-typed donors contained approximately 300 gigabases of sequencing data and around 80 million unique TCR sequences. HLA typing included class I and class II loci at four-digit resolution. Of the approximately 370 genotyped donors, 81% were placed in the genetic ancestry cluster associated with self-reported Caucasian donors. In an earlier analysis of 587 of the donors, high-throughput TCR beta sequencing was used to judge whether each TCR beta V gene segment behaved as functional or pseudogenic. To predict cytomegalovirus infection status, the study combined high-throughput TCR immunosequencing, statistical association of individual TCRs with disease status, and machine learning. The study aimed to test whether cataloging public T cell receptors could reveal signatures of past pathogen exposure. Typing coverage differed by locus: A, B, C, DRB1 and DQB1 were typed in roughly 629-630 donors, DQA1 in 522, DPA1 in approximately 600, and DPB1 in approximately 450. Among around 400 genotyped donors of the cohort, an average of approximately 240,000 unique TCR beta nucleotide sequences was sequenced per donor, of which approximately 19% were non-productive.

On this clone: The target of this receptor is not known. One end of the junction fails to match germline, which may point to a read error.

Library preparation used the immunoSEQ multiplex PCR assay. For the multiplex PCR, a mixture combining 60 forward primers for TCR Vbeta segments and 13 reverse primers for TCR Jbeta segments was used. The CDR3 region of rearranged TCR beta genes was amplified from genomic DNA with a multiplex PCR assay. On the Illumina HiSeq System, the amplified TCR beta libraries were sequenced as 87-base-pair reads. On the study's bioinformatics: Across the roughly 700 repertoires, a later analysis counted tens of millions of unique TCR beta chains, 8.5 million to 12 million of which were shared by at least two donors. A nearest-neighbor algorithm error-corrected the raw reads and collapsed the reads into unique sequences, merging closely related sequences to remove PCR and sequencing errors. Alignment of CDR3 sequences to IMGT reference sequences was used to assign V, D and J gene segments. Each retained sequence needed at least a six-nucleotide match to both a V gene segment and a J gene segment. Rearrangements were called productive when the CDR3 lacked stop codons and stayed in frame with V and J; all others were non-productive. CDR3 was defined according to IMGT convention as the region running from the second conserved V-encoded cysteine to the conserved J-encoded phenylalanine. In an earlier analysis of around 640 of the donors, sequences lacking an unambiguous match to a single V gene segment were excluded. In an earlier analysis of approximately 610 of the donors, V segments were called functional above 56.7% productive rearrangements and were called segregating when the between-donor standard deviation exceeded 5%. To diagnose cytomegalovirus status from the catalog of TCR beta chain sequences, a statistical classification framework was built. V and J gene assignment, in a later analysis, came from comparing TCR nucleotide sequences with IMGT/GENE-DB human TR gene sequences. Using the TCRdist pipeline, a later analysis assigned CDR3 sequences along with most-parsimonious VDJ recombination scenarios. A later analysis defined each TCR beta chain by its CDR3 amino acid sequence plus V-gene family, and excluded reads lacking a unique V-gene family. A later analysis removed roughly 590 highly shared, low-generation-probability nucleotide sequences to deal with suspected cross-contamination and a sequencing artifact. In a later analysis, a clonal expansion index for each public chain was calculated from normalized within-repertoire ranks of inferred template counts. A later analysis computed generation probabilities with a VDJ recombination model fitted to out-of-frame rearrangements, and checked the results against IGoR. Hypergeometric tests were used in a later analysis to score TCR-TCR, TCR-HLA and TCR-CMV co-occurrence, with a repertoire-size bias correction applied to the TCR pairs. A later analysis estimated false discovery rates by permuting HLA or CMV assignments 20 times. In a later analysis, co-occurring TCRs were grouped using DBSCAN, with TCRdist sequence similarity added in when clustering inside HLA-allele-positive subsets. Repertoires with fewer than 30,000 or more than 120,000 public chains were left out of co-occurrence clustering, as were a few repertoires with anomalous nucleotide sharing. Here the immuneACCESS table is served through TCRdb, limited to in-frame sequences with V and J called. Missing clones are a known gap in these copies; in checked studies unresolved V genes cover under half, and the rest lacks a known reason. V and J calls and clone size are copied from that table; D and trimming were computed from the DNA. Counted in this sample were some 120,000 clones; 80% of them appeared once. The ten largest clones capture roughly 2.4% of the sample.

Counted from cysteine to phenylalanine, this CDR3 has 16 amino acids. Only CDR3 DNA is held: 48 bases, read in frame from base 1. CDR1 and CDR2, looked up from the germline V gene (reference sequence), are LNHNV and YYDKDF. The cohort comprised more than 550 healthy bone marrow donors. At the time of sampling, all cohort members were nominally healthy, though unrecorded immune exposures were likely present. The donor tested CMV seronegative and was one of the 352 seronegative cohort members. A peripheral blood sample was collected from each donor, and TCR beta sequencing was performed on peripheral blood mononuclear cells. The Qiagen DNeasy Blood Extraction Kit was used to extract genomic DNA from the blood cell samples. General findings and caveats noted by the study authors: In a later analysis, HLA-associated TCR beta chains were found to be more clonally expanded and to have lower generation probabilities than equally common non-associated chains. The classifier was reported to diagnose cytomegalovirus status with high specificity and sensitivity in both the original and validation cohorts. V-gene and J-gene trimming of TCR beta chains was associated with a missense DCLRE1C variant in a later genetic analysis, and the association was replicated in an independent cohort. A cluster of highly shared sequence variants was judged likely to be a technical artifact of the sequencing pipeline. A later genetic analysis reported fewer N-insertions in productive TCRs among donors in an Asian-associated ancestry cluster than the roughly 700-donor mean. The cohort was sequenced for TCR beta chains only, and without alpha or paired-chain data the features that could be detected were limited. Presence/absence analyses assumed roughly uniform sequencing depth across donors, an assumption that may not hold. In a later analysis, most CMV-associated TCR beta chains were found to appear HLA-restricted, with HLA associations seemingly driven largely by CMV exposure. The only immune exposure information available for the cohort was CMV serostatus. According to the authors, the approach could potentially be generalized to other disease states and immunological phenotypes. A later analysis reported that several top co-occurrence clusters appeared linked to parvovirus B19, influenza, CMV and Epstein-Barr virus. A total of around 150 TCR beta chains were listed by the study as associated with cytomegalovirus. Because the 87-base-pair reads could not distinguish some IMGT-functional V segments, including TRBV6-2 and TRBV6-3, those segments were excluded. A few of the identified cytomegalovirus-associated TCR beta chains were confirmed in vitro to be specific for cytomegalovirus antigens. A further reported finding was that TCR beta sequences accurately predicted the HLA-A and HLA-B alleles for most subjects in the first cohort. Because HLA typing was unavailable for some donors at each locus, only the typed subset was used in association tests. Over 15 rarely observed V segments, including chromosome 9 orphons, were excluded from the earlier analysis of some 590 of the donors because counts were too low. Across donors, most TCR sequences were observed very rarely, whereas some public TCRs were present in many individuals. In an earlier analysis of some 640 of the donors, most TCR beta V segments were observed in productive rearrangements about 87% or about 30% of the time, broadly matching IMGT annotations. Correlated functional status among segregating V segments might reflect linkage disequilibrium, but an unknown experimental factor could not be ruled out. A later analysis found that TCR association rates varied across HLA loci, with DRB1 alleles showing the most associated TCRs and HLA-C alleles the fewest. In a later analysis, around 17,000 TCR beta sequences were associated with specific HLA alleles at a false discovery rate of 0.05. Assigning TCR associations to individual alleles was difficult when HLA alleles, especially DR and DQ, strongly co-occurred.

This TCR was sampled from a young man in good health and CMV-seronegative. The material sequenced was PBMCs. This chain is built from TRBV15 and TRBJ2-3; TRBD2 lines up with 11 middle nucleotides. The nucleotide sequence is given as TGTGCCACTAGCAAGGGTAGCGGGGGGGTCACAGATACGCAGTATTTT. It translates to CATSKGSGGVTDTQYF.